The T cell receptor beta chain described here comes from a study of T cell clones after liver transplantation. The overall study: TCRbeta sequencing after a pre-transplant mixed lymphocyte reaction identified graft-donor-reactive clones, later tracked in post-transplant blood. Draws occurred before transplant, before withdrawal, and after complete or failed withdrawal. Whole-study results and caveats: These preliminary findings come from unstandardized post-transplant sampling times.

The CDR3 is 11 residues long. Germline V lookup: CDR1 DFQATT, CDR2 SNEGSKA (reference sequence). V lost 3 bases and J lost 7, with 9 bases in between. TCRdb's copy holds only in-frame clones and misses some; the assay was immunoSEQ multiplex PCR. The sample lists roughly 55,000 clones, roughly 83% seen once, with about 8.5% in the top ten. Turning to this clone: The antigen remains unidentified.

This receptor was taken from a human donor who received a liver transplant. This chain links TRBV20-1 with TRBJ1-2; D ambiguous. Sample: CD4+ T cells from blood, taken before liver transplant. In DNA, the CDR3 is TGCAGTGCTAGGGGATTTGGTGGCTACACCTTC. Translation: CSARGFGGYTF.